The entry below describes one T cell receptor (beta chain). The source of the sample is a study of blood T cell repertoires in COVID-19. Turning to the study itself: Samples came from the United States, Italy and Spain, spanning acute and convalescent COVID-19. Sources were T cells, B-cell-depleted T cells, or PBMCs; the material itself was cDNA or gDNA.

Deletions cut 3 bases from V and 7 bases from J, with 12 bases between. This CDR3 comprises 13 residues. Germline V CDR1 and CDR2: LNHDA, SQIVND (reference sequence). Authors' methods: Amplification from reference gene primers served as the basis for estimated nucleated cell counts. Assay used: immunoSEQ multiplex PCR; TCRdb lists only in-frame clones, some missing. V and J calls and clone size come straight from that table; D and trimming were deduced from the DNA. The table shows 200,000 to 250,000 clones, with 83% occurring only once. V usage is TRBV19 and J usage is TRBJ1-2; no reliable D call. Sample: peripheral blood. This receptor was obtained from a woman aged 50 to 65 with acute or convalescent COVID-19. The DNA of the CDR3 is TGTGCCAGTAGTATCCAGGAAAAAGGTGGCTACACCTTC. This sequence encodes CASSIQEKGGYTF.